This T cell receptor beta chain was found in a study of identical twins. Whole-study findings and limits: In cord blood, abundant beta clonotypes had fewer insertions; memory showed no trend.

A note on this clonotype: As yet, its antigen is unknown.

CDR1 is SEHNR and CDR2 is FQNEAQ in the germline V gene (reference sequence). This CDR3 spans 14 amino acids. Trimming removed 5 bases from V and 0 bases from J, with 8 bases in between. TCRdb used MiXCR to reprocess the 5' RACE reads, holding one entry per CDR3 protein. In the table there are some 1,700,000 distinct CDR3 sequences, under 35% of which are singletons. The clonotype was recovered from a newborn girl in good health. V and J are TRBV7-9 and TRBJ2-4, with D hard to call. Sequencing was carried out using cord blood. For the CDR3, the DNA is TGTGCCAGCAGCATGAGTCTAGCCAAAAACATTCAGTACTTC. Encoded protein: CASSMSLAKNIQYF. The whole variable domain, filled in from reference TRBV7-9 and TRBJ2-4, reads DTGVSQNPRHKITKRGQNVTFRCDPISEHNRLYWYRQTLGQGPEFLTYFQNEAQLEKSRLLSDRFSAERPKGSFSTLEIQRTEQGDSAMYLCASSMSLAKNIQYFGAGTRLSVL.